What follows are 13 T cell receptor beta chains derived from one specimen sequenced in a study of shared clonotypes between healthy human individuals (dated by TCRdb to 2018 to 2020). The receptor library was made with the immunoSEQ multiplex PCR assay. TCRdb mirrors the immuneACCESS table, restricted to in-frame sequences. Some clones are absent from its copies; in checked studies, under half trace to an unresolved V gene, and the reason for the others is unknown. The sample yields roughly 1,500,000 clones; 98% to 99% were counted once. Jointly, the top ten make up 0.36% of the sample. Sequencing input: naive CD4+ T cells sorted from blood. In the paper's terms, the cell subset or site label means: CD45RA+ positively selected. The receptors here all came from a young man in good health.

About this clone itself: This sample includes further DNA sequences coding for the same CDR3. The genes are TRBV10-3 and TRBJ2-3; D is unresolved. V was trimmed by 0 bases and J by 3 bases, leaving 1 base between them. This CDR3 region has 12 residues. CDR1 and CDR2 from the germline V gene are ENHRY and SYGVKD. CDR3 sequence: CAISESTDTQYF. DNA of the CDR3: TGTGCCATCAGTGAGTCAACAGATACGCAGTATTTT.

The chain links TRBV5-1 to TRBJ2-1; D may be TRBD1 (5 bases). CDR3 length: 16 amino acids. Trimming stripped 3 bases from V and 9 bases from J, with 22 bases between. In germline, CDR1 is SGHRS, CDR2 YFSETQ. In DNA, the CDR3 is TGCGCCAGCAGCTCGCGGACAACAGACCGACCGATTGAGCAGTTCTTC. Its translation: CASSSRTTDRPIEQFF.

The chain couples TRBV7-2 to TRBJ2-1; TRBD1 might be the D (6 bases). The CDR3 has 14 amino acids. V lost 5 bases to trimming and J lost 1 base, with 9 bases between them. Germline CDR1 and CDR2: SGHTA and FQGNSA. The CDR3 DNA sequence: TGTGCCAGCAGCCCTGGGACATCCTACAATGAGCAGTTCTTC. Translated: CASSPGTSYNEQFF.

The CDR3 here is CASSPDRIWEQYF. The CDR3 DNA reads TGTGCCAGCAGCCCTGACAGAATTTGGGAGCAGTACTTC. V and J are TRBV11-2 and TRBJ2-7; the D gene is possibly TRBD1 (5 bases). Trimming took off 5 bases at V and 7 bases at J, with 15 bases between the two ends. The CDR3 is made up of 13 amino acids. CDR1 is SGHAT, CDR2 FQNNGV, per germline. Using reference TRBV11-2 and TRBJ2-7 for the parts outside the CDR3, the full variable domain is EAGVAQSPRYKIIEKRQSVAFWCNPISGHATLYWYQQILGQGPKLLIQFQNNGVVDDSQLPKDRFSAERLKGVDSTLKIQPAKLEDSAVYLCASSPDRIWEQYFGPGTRLTVT.

The J gene is TRBJ2-2, the V gene TRBV9; tentatively, D is TRBD1 (5 bases). V was trimmed by 0 bases and J by 5 bases, leaving 14 bases between them. Germline CDR1 reads SGDLS; CDR2 reads YYNGEE. The CDR3 is made up of 16 amino acids. CDR3 region: CASSVGGRVTTGELFF. CDR3 DNA: TGTGCCAGCAGCGTAGGCGGCAGGGTGACAACCGGGGAGCTGTTTTTT.

This clone has more than one count but fewer than ten. This chain links TRBV7-2 with TRBJ1-2, with 8 bases that match TRBD1. There are 13 residues in the CDR3. Trimming removed 5 bases from V and 5 bases from J; junction bases left unmatched: 4. CDR1 SGHTA and CDR2 FQGNSA come from the germline V gene. The CDR3 loop is CASSAGQDYGYTF. CDR3 sequence (DNA): TGTGCCAGCAGCGCGGGACAGGATTATGGCTACACCTTC.

For this clone: Additional DNA sequences in this sample encode the identical CDR3. The rearrangement joins TRBV7-9 to TRBJ2-7, with D perhaps being TRBD1 or TRBD2 (5 bases each). Germline CDR1 SEHNR, CDR2 FQNEAQ (reference sequence). V was cut by 3 bases and J by 1 base, with 10 bases left in between. This CDR3 is built from 14 residues. The CDR3 reads CASSFGTASYEQYF. In nucleotides, the CDR3 is TGTGCCAGCAGCTTCGGGACGGCTTCCTACGAGCAGTACTTC.

V usage is TRBV6-1 and J usage is TRBJ1-5; D remains unclear. This CDR3 has 12 amino acids. V shed 2 bases and J shed 9 bases, with 8 bases lying between them. The V gene's germline CDR1 is MNHNS and CDR2 SASEGT. In DNA form, the CDR3 reads TGTGCCAGCAGTGAATATTTCGGGCCCCAGCATTTT. Its protein product is CASSEYFGPQHF.

Turning to this clone: At one end, the junction sequence differs from germline, possibly due to a read error. V and J are TRBV7-7 and TRBJ2-3; TRBD1 or TRBD2 may be the D gene (6 bases each). Looked up from germline, CDR1 is SSHAT and CDR2 is FNYEAQ (reference sequence). The CDR3 loop spans 13 amino acids. In DNA form, the CDR3 reads TGTGCTAGCAGCTTAATTGGAGGGGGTACGCAGTATTTT. This sequence encodes CASSLIGGGTQYF.

The chain has TRBV7-2 and TRBJ2-1; D unclear. V lost 2 bases, J lost 15 bases, and 14 bases lay in between. The CDR3 spans 12 residues. Germline values: CDR1 SGHTA, CDR2 FQGNSA. CDR3 residues: CASSLSRQTPFF. The DNA of the CDR3 is TGTGCCAGCAGCTTATCGAGGCAGACACCGTTCTTC.

The chain employs TRBV11-2 and TRBJ1-4; no firm D call. CDR1 is SGHAT and CDR2 is FQNNGV in the germline V gene. The CDR3 runs 15 residues. The V gene lost 1 base and the J gene lost 3 bases, with 9 bases spanning the gap. The CDR3 protein is CASSLGAGPNEKLFF. CDR3 DNA: TGTGCCAGCAGCTTAGGAGCAGGTCCTAATGAAAAACTGTTTTTT. Using reference TRBV11-2 and TRBJ1-4 for the parts outside the CDR3, the full variable domain is EAGVAQSPRYKIIEKRQSVAFWCNPISGHATLYWYQQILGQGPKLLIQFQNNGVVDDSQLPKDRFSAERLKGVDSTLKIQPAKLEDSAVYLCASSLGAGPNEKLFFGSGTQLSVL.

The rearrangement links TRBV7-6 to TRBJ1-2; 8 positions match TRBD1. Germline CDR1 SGHVS, CDR2 FNYEAQ. The CDR3 loop spans 15 amino acids. Losses at the gene ends were 5 bases for V and 2 bases for J; bases not matched to a gene: 7. CDR3: CASSPDWTGNYGYTF. DNA of the CDR3: TGTGCCAGCAGCCCCGATTGGACAGGGAACTATGGCTACACCTTC.

About this clone itself: This CDR3 is also generated by other DNA sequences in the sample. The chain is built from TRBV5-1 and TRBJ2-2, with 11 bases that match TRBD2. The CDR3 is made up of 16 amino acids. After removal of 4 bases from V and 2 bases from J, the junction contained 4 bases not matched to a gene. The germline CDR1 and CDR2 sequences are SGHRS and YFSETQ. The CDR3 bases are TGCGCCAGCAGCCGAGGGACTAGCGGTAACACCGGGGAGCTGTTTTTT. Amino acids: CASSRGTSGNTGELFF.